The clone carrying this TCR beta chain occurred many times. The antigen remains unidentified. The repertoire was sequenced with immunoSEQ multiplex PCR; TCRdb's copy has only in-frame clones and lacks some. The sample lists 650,000 to 800,000 clones, roughly two thirds occurring once. The entry originates in a study of shared clonotypes between healthy human individuals. Findings of the study overall: A handful of donors had about 5% of their naive CD4 clonotypes in common. Non-shared clonotypes showed lower generation probabilities than clonotypes common to all four donors.

V shed 5 bases and J shed 7 bases, with 20 bases lying between them. The CDR3 consists of 15 residues. The V gene's germline CDR1 is LNHDA and CDR2 SQIVND (reference sequence). The V and J genes are TRBV19 and TRBJ1-2, with D maybe TRBD1 (5 bases). Sequenced input: memory CD4+ T cells sorted from blood. The sample's subset: CD45RA-negative fraction. The TCR comes from a woman aged 30 to 39 in good health. This CDR3 is CASSPQFGQGAGYTF. DNA of the CDR3: TGTGCCAGTAGTCCCCAGTTTGGGCAGGGTGCTGGCTACACCTTC.